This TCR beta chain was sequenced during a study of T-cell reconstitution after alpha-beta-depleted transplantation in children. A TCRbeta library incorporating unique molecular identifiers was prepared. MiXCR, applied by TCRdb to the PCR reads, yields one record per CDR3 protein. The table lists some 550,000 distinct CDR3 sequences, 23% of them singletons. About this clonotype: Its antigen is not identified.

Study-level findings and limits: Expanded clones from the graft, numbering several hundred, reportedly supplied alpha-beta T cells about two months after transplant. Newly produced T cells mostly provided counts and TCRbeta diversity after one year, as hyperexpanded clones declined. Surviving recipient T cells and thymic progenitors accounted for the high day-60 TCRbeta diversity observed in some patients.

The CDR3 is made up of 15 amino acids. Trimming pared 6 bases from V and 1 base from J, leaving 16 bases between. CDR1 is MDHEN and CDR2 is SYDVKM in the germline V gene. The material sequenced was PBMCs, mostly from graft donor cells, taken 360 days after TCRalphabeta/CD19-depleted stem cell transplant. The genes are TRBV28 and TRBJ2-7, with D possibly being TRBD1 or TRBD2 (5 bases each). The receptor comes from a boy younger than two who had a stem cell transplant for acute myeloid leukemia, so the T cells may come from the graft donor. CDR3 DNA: TGTGCCAGCAGCCCTGGCACGGGGACGTCCTACGAGCAGTACGTC. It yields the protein CASSPGTGTSYEQYV.